One and the same sample provided the 23 T cell receptor beta chains below, sequenced in a study of blood T cell repertoires in COVID-19. The data were produced by immunoSEQ multiplex PCR, yet TCRdb's version contains in-frame clones alone and is incomplete. The sample yields over 50,000 clones, approximately 85% seen once. Sequencing was carried out using peripheral blood. Receptors originate from a human donor in a cohort sampled during active COVID-19.

This chain joins TRBV5-1 and TRBJ1-1; the D is unclear. The CDR3 sequence is 14 residues long. The V gene's germline CDR1 is SGHRS and CDR2 YFSETQ. V gave up 0 bases and J gave up 4 bases, with 10 bases separating them. The CDR3 here is CASSLAGSVTEAFF. The CDR3, as DNA: TGCGCCAGCAGCTTGGCGGGGAGCGTCACTGAAGCTTTCTTT. Together with reference TRBV5-1 and TRBJ1-1, the CDR3 gives the full variable domain: KAGVTQTPRYLIKTRGQQVTLSCSPISGHRSVSWYQQTPGQGLQFLFEYFSETQRNKGNFPGRFSGRQFSNSRSEMNVSTLELGDSALYLCASSLAGSVTEAFFGQGTRLTVV.

The V call is TRBV19, the J call TRBJ2-1; the match to TRBD2 covers 8 bases. From germline, CDR1 is LNHDA and CDR2 SQIVND (reference sequence). This CDR3 is 15 amino acids long. V was clipped by 3 bases and J by 2 bases; unmatched bases: 3. In nucleotides, the CDR3 is TGTGCCAGTAGTATGCGCGGGGGGACCTACAATGAGCAGTTCTTC. It yields the protein CASSMRGGTYNEQFF.

CDR3 loop: CASSGPSGTSTNTGELFF. CDR3 nucleotide sequence: TGTGCCAGCAGCGGGCCTAGCGGGACTTCAACGAACACCGGGGAGCTGTTTTTT. The gene calls are TRBV13 and TRBJ2-2, with 9 bases aligning to TRBD2. V gave up 5 bases and J gave up 0 bases; unmatched junction bases: 10. The CDR3 loop spans 18 amino acids. The germline gives CDR1 PRHDT, CDR2 FYEKMQ (reference sequence).

V is TRBV6-2 or TRBV6-3 and J is TRBJ2-7; D might be TRBD1 (5 bases). This CDR3 is 15 amino acids long. Germline CDR1 is MNHEY and CDR2 is SVGEGT. The V gene lost 0 bases and the J gene lost 3 bases, with 12 bases spanning the gap. CDR3 DNA: TGTGCCAGCAGTTACTCCTGGCAGGGAAACTACGAGCAGTACTTC. This gives the protein CASSYSWQGNYEQYF.

V usage is TRBV27 and J usage is TRBJ2-7; 10 bases map to TRBD2. V lost 7 bases, J lost 0 bases, and 3 bases stayed unmatched. The germline V gene has CDR1 MNHEY and CDR2 SMNVEV (reference sequence). This CDR3 spans 14 amino acids. The CDR3 nucleotides read TGTGCCAGCACCTGGACTAGCGGCTCCTACGAGCAGTACTTC. It is translated as CASTWTSGSYEQYF.

The genes are TRBV28 and TRBJ2-3; D may be TRBD1 (6 bases). Trimming removed 3 bases from V and 1 base from J, with 11 bases in between. The germline gives CDR1 MDHEN, CDR2 SYDVKM. The CDR3 extends over 15 amino acids. The CDR3 sequence is CASSFLDRRTDTQYF. In DNA form, the CDR3 reads TGTGCCAGCAGTTTCCTGGACAGACGCACAGATACGCAGTATTTT. The complete variable domain, with remaining parts taken from reference TRBV28 and TRBJ2-3, reads DVKVTQSSRYLVKRTGEKVFLECVQDMDHENMFWYRQDPGLGLRLIYFSYDVKMKEKGDIPEGYSVSREKKERFSLILESASTNQTSMYLCASSFLDRRTDTQYFGPGTRLTVL.

This rearrangement joins TRBV11-2 to TRBJ2-2; TRBD2 might be the D (7 bases). The CDR3 extends over 18 amino acids. Germline assignment: CDR1 SGHAT and CDR2 FQNNGV. V was clipped by 5 bases and J by 0 bases, with 19 bases between them. The CDR3 is CASSRGGLRLSNTGELFF. DNA for the CDR3: TGTGCCAGCAGCAGGGGGGGACTTAGGTTATCGAACACCGGGGAGCTGTTTTTT.

V gene TRBV19 combines with J gene TRBJ1-2, with 11 positions matching TRBD1. This CDR3 comprises 14 residues. The V and J ends lost 3 bases and 8 bases, in that order; junction bases with no gene match: 5. Germline V lookup: CDR1 LNHDA, CDR2 SQIVND (reference sequence). As DNA, the CDR3 is TGTGCCAGTAGTATCAGGACAGGGGGCAACGGCTACACCTTC. Translation: CASSIRTGGNGYTF.

The CDR3 here is CASSLGITSGGARETQYF. The CDR3 DNA sequence: TGTGCCAGCAGCTTAGGAATTACTAGCGGGGGGGCCAGAGAGACCCAGTACTTC. J is TRBJ2-5 and V is TRBV7-9, with TRBD2 matching 13 bases. The ends lost 1 base at V and 4 bases at J; junction bases unmatched: 9. Germline V gene lookup returns CDR1 SEHNR and CDR2 FQNEAQ (reference sequence). The CDR3 loop spans 18 amino acids.

The chain carries TRBV6-1 and TRBJ2-7; D may be TRBD1 (6 bases). Germline V gene data show CDR1 as MNHNS and CDR2 as SASEGT. This CDR3 spans 15 amino acids. Trimming stripped 3 bases from V and 7 bases from J, with 19 bases between. CDR3 sequence (DNA): TGTGCCAGCAGTGATACAGGACAGCCTTCTATAGAGCAGTACTTC. Residues: CASSDTGQPSIEQYF.

J is TRBJ2-7 and V is TRBV27; 9 nucleotides match TRBD1. In germline, CDR1 is MNHEY, CDR2 SMNVEV (reference sequence). This CDR3 region has 14 residues. The J segment lost 2 bases and the V segment lost 7 bases, leaving 6 bases of the junction unmatched. The chain's CDR3 is CASTRQGGTYEQYF. The CDR3 bases are TGTGCCAGCACCCGACAGGGGGGAACCTACGAGCAGTACTTC.

This clone occurred once. The chain joins TRBV11-2 to TRBJ2-5; the match to TRBD2 covers 12 bases. The CDR3 has 17 residues. V lost 4 bases to trimming and J lost 0 bases; unmatched junction nucleotides: 6. Germline loops: CDR1 SGHAT, CDR2 FQNNGV. The CDR3 region has the DNA TGTGCCAGCAGCTCTCGACTAGCGGGGGTACACCAAGAGACCCAGTACTTC. Encoded protein: CASSSRLAGVHQETQYF.

The chain joins TRBV18 to TRBJ2-3; D possibly corresponds to TRBD1 (5 bases). CDR3 length equals 14 residues. The germline CDR1 and CDR2 sequences are KGHSH and LQKENI. The V gene lost 5 bases and the J gene lost 1 base, with 10 bases spanning the gap. CDR3 in DNA: TGTGCCAGCTCATCGACCAGGGGCACAGATACGCAGTATTTT. It yields the protein CASSSTRGTDTQYF.

The J gene is TRBJ2-2, the V gene TRBV5-1; D may be TRBD1 (5 bases). V was shortened by 0 bases and J by 7 bases, with 22 bases between the two germline ends. This CDR3 comprises 18 residues. The germline CDR1 and CDR2 sequences are SGHRS and YFSETQ. The CDR3 here is CASSLAPPSSGSYGELFF. CDR3 coding DNA: TGCGCCAGCAGCTTGGCCCCCCCGTCGTCAGGGTCATACGGGGAGCTGTTTTTT.

The chain couples TRBV10-3 to TRBJ2-1; 14 nucleotides agree with TRBD2. The CDR3 extends over 14 amino acids. V dropped 11 bases and J dropped 4; count of bases not matched to a gene: 4. CDR1 and CDR2 (germline): ENHRY, SYGVKD. The CDR3 is CAVGTSGRYNEQFF. CDR3 nucleotides: TGTGCCGTCGGGACTAGCGGGAGATACAATGAGCAGTTCTTC.

The rearrangement links TRBV11-1 to TRBJ2-2, with a tentative D call TRBD2 (5 bases). Germline values: CDR1 SGHAT, CDR2 FQDESV (reference sequence). V was pared by 1 base and J by 0 bases, with 6 bases between. The length of the CDR3 is 15 residues. The CDR3 bases are TGTGCCAGCAGCTTAGTGGGAGCGAACACCGGGGAGCTGTTTTTT. Its protein product is CASSLVGANTGELFF. The full variable domain, in which reference TRBV11-1 and TRBJ2-2 provide the parts outside the CDR3, is EAEVAQSPRYKITEKSQAVAFWCDPISGHATLYWYRQILGQGPELLVQFQDESVVDDSQLPKDRFSAERLKGVDSTLKIQPAELGDSAMYLCASSLVGANTGELFFGEGSRLTVL.

CDR3 bases: TGTGCCAGCAGCTATCTATCCGGGACAAATGGAAACACCATATATTTT. Protein: CASSYLSGTNGNTIYF. This sequence joins TRBV3-1 (or the pseudogene TRBV3-2) and TRBJ1-3; tentatively, D is TRBD1 (6 bases). With 5 bases removed from V and 3 bases from J, the gap between germline ends came to 17 bases. Germline CDR1 is LGHDT and CDR2 is YNNKEL (reference sequence). The CDR3 runs to 16 residues.

V and J are TRBV7-2 and TRBJ2-7, with 8 bases aligning to TRBD1. CDR1 SGHTA and CDR2 FQGNSA come from the germline V gene. J was trimmed by 4 bases and V by 2 bases; bases with no gene match: 7. The CDR3 sequence is 15 residues long. The CDR3 DNA is TGTGCCAGCAGCTTAACCGGGACAGGTGAATACGAGCAGTACTTC. This encodes CASSLTGTGEYEQYF.

The CDR3 DNA sequence: TGTGCCAGCAGCGTAGAACCGGGGTACGAGCAGTACTTC. Translated, it gives CASSVEPGYEQYF. The chain combines TRBV9 with TRBJ2-7, with D possibly TRBD2 on 5 matching bases. Germline V gene sequence: CDR1 SGDLS, CDR2 YYNGEE. This CDR3 is built from 13 residues. The germline V and J ends were trimmed by 0 bases and 4 bases, with 8 bases remaining between them. Supplemented by reference TRBV9 and TRBJ2-7, the full variable domain reads DSGVTQTPKHLITATGQRVTLRCSPRSGDLSVYWYQQSLDQGLQFLIQYYNGEERAKGNILERFSAQQFPDLHSELNLSSLELGDSALYFCASSVEPGYEQYFGPGTRLTVT.

The chain recombines TRBV7-9 with TRBJ1-6; D gene uncertain. Germline V gene lookup returns CDR1 SEHNR and CDR2 FQNEAQ (reference sequence). Trimming removed 5 bases from V and 10 bases from J, with 12 bases in between. CDR3 length equals 13 residues. CDR3 region: CASSPRAESPLHF. The CDR3 region has the DNA TGTGCCAGCAGCCCCCGTGCGGAGTCACCCCTCCACTTT.

This rearrangement joins TRBV12-2 to TRBJ2-1; TRBD1, the table's D call, lacks a check against the DNA. TRBV12-2 is noted as a pseudogene. The CDR3 contains 16 residues. CDR3 region: CASRLEDRGREFRQFF. CDR3 nucleotide sequence: TGTGCAAGTCGCTTAGAGGACAGGGGGCGCGAATTTCGGCAGTTCTTC.

J is TRBJ2-3 and V is TRBV15; a possible D gene is TRBD2 (6 bases). The CDR3 totals 16 residues. Germline V CDR1 and CDR2: LNHNV, YYDKDF (reference sequence). Trimming removed 0 bases from V and 2 bases from J, with 12 bases in between. CDR3 loop: CATSRDGGIATDTQYF. Written as DNA, the CDR3 is TGTGCCACCAGCAGAGATGGGGGGATAGCCACAGATACGCAGTATTTT.

The chain has TRBV5-8 and TRBJ1-1; 7 nucleotides match TRBD1. Germline CDR1 is SGHTS and CDR2 is YDEGEE. The CDR3 has 15 amino acids. Trimming cost V 0 bases and J 4 bases; bases outside gene matches: 6. The CDR3 DNA follows: TGTGCCAGCAGCTTGGGCAGGGGGTTTGGCACTGAAGCTTTCTTT. It specifies CASSLGRGFGTEAFF.